One and the same sample provided the 32 T cell receptor beta chains below, sequenced in a study of cytomegalovirus exposure and HLA in healthy donors. Researchers ran the PCR with 60 Vbeta and 13 Jbeta primers. The protocol was immunoSEQ multiplex PCR, while the TCRdb copy is restricted to in-frame clones and leaves out a portion. The table includes 160,000 or so clones, around four fifths detected once. Sample: PBMCs. These receptors were collected from a male donor in good health and CMV-seronegative.

In DNA form, the CDR3 reads TGTGCCAGCAGCCAAGATGTGGGAGGTGGAAACACCATATATTTT. Protein sequence: CASSQDVGGGNTIYF. The chain has TRBV4-2 and TRBJ1-3, with unresolved D. Germline CDR1 is LGHNA and CDR2 is YNFKEQ. Trimming cost V 0 bases and J 3 bases, with 9 bases left between them. The CDR3 spans 15 residues.

This clone was observed a handful of times. The chain joins TRBV5-6 to TRBJ1-5; 8 bases agree with TRBD1. Germline lookup yields CDR1 SGHDT and CDR2 YYEEEE. The CDR3 contains 17 residues. The V gene end was trimmed by 1 base and the J gene end by 0 bases; junction bases not matched to a gene: 6. CDR3 DNA: TGTGCCAGCAGCTTGCGGACACAGGGGGGTAGCAATCAGCCCCAGCATTTT. Encoded protein: CASSLRTQGGSNQPQHF.

The genes are TRBV6-6 and TRBJ2-3; D possibly corresponds to TRBD1 (5 bases). The CDR3 runs 12 residues. V lost 6 bases, J lost 1 base, and 5 bases lay in between. Germline values: CDR1 MNHNY, CDR2 SVGAGI (reference sequence). The CDR3 loop is CASRQGTDTQYF. The DNA of the CDR3 is TGTGCCAGCAGACAGGGCACAGATACGCAGTATTTT.

The CDR3 spells CACYTGQETQYF. CDR3 nucleotide sequence: TGTGCCTGCTACACAGGACAAGAGACCCAGTACTTC. The chain uses TRBV30 and TRBJ2-5; D possibly corresponds to TRBD1 (5 bases). CDR1 and CDR2 from the germline V gene are GTSNPN and SVGIG (reference sequence). This CDR3 is 12 amino acids long. Deletions cut 6 bases from V and 2 bases from J, with 10 bases between.

The rearrangement links TRBV27 to TRBJ2-2, with 9 positions matching TRBD1. Trimming removed 5 bases from V and 4 bases from J; junction bases left unmatched: 5. Germline CDR1 reads MNHEY; CDR2 reads SMNVEV (reference sequence). CDR3 length: 15 amino acids. CDR3 nucleotides: TGTGCCAGCAGTCCCCGGGACAGGGTCACCGGGGAGCTGTTTTTT. Encoded protein: CASSPRDRVTGELFF.

V and J are TRBV11-2 and TRBJ1-1; the match to TRBD1 covers 8 bases. V dropped 2 bases and J dropped 1; count of bases not matched to a gene: 9. From germline, CDR1 is SGHAT and CDR2 FQNNGV. The CDR3 is 17 amino acids. The CDR3 loop reads CASSLRTGTRGNTEAFF. The CDR3 DNA sequence: TGTGCCAGCAGCTTACGGACAGGGACCCGAGGGAACACTGAAGCTTTCTTT.

The chain is built from TRBV5-4 and TRBJ2-5; D is perhaps TRBD1 (6 bases). Between the trimmed V and J ends, which lost 0 bases and 4 bases, there was a span of 19 bases. This CDR3 has 17 amino acids. Germline V gene data show CDR1 as SGHNT and CDR2 as YYREEE (reference sequence). The chain's CDR3 is CASSLAGAGERRETQYF. Written as DNA, the CDR3 is TGTGCCAGCAGCTTGGCTGGGGCAGGGGAGAGACGAGAGACCCAGTACTTC.

CDR3: CASSPPGLAGTEQYF. The CDR3 nucleotides are TGTGCCAGCAGTCCCCCGGGACTAGCGGGAACGGAGCAGTACTTC. The chain has TRBV7-9 and TRBJ2-7; 13 nucleotides align to TRBD2. This CDR3 has 15 amino acids. Germline V CDR1 and CDR2: SEHNR, FQNEAQ (reference sequence). V was clipped by 6 bases and J by 7 bases; unmatched bases: 9.

V and J are TRBV5-1 and TRBJ2-1; D unresolved. Germline V gene sequence: CDR1 SGHRS, CDR2 YFSETQ. V was clipped by 0 bases and J by 5 bases, with 3 bases between them. The CDR3 loop spans 12 amino acids. The CDR3 DNA is TGCGCCAGCAGCTTGGGGCACAATGAGCAGTTCTTC. Translating gives CASSLGHNEQFF.

The V gene is TRBV5-8, the J gene TRBJ1-5; D is ambiguous. In germline, CDR1 is SGHTS, CDR2 YDEGEE. V lost 4 bases and J lost 4, with 27 bases in between. The CDR3 totals 19 residues. The DNA for the CDR3 is TGTGCCAGCAGCCCCCTTACGGGTGGCAGTACAATAGCTAATCAGCCCCAGCATTTT. Translating it yields CASSPLTGGSTIANQPQHF.

The genes are TRBV5-6 and TRBJ1-1; perhaps TRBD1 as D (6 bases). Trimming left V 6 bases short and J 0 bases short, with 9 bases between. CDR3 length: 13 amino acids. CDR1 is SGHDT and CDR2 is YYEEEE in the germline V gene. The CDR3 sequence: CASKGQMNTEAFF. The DNA for the CDR3 is TGTGCCAGCAAGGGACAAATGAACACTGAAGCTTTCTTT.

V is TRBV10-3 and J is TRBJ1-6; 8 nucleotides line up with TRBD1. This CDR3 comprises 17 residues. CDR1 and CDR2 (germline): ENHRY, SYGVKD. V was clipped by 7 bases and J by 10 bases; unmatched bases: 18. The chain's CDR3 is CAITATPDRGENSPLHF. The CDR3 coding sequence is TGTGCCATCACCGCTACGCCCGACAGGGGAGAGAACTCACCCCTCCACTTT.

The chain carries TRBV27 and TRBJ2-7; D is possibly TRBD2 (6 bases). This CDR3 has 14 residues. V was cut by 3 bases and J by 3 bases, with 12 bases left in between. CDR1 MNHEY and CDR2 SMNVEV come from the germline V gene (reference sequence). CDR3 bases: TGTGCCAGCAGTTTGAGGCAGGGAGGCTACGAGCAGTACTTC. As protein: CASSLRQGGYEQYF.

The rearrangement uses TRBV7-2 and TRBJ1-1; TRBD1 matches 7 bases. V shed 2 bases and J 3 bases; nucleotides not matched to a gene: 3. Germline-derived CDR1 and CDR2 are SGHTA and FQGNSA. The CDR3 sequence is 14 residues long. CDR3 bases: TGTGCCAGCAGCTTACAGGGGGTTGACACTGAAGCTTTCTTT. Protein sequence: CASSLQGVDTEAFF.

This CDR3 is CASSLSGANVLTF. The CDR3, as DNA: TGTGCCAGTAGTCTCTCTGGGGCCAACGTCCTGACTTTC. The gene calls are TRBV19 and TRBJ2-6; D not certain. Per the germline V gene, CDR1 is LNHDA and CDR2 is SQIVND (reference sequence). V dropped 5 bases and J dropped 0 bases, with 2 bases sitting between them. This CDR3 contains 13 residues.

The chain carries TRBV30 and TRBJ1-2; 7 nucleotides line up with TRBD1. Losses at the gene ends were 4 bases for V and 7 bases for J; bases not matched to a gene: 12. CDR1 and CDR2 from the germline V gene are GTSNPN and SVGIG (reference sequence). The CDR3 has 14 residues. The CDR3 region is CAWNRGTVECGYTF. CDR3 coding DNA: TGTGCCTGGAACCGAGGGACAGTTGAATGTGGCTACACCTTC.

The chain couples TRBV2 to TRBJ2-1; D remains unclear. The CDR3 contains 13 residues. Deletions cut 3 bases from V and 8 bases from J, with 11 bases between. Germline CDR1 reads SNHLY; CDR2 reads FYNNEI. The CDR3 loop is CASSDTLWYEQFF. The DNA of the CDR3 is TGTGCCAGCAGTGATACATTGTGGTATGAGCAGTTCTTC.

The gene calls are TRBV28 and TRBJ2-1; TRBD2 matches at 8 bases. The CDR3 is 15 residues long. V lost 2 bases to trimming and J lost 4 bases; unmatched junction nucleotides: 4. From germline, CDR1 is MDHEN and CDR2 SYDVKM. The CDR3 DNA sequence: TGTGCCAGCAGTTTAACTAGCGGCCAGTACAATGAGCAGTTCTTC. Its translation is CASSLTSGQYNEQFF. Based on the CDR3 plus reference TRBV28 and TRBJ2-1, the full variable domain is DVKVTQSSRYLVKRTGEKVFLECVQDMDHENMFWYRQDPGLGLRLIYFSYDVKMKEKGDIPEGYSVSREKKERFSLILESASTNQTSMYLCASSLTSGQYNEQFFGPGTRLTVL.

This clone was observed a few times. Other nucleotide sequences from this sample produce the same CDR3. This chain connects TRBV27 to TRBJ2-5; 8 bases are shared with TRBD1. In germline, CDR1 is MNHEY, CDR2 SMNVEV (reference sequence). V lost 5 bases and J lost 7; bases outside the gene matches: 3. The CDR3 spans 12 residues. CDR3 coding DNA: TGTGCCAGCAGTCCCGACAGGGGGACCCAGTACTTC. Residues: CASSPDRGTQYF.

The chain employs TRBV29-1 and TRBJ2-5; 14 bases match TRBD2. After removal of 8 bases from V and 5 bases from J, the junction contained 7 bases not matched to a gene. CDR3 length: 14 amino acids. Germline values: CDR1 SQVTM, CDR2 ANQGSEA. CDR3 sequence reads: CSFRLAGGPETQYF. The CDR3 nucleotides read TGCAGCTTCCGACTAGCGGGAGGGCCCGAGACCCAGTACTTC.

The chain carries TRBV5-1 and TRBJ2-5, with D possibly TRBD1 on 5 matching bases. The V gene lost 2 bases and the J gene lost 1 base, with 12 bases spanning the gap. The CDR3 extends over 15 amino acids. Per the germline V gene, CDR1 is SGHRS and CDR2 is YFSETQ. CDR3 protein: CASSFWGGAQETQYF. CDR3 coding DNA: TGCGCCAGCAGCTTCTGGGGTGGGGCCCAAGAGACCCAGTACTTC. The whole variable domain, filled in from reference TRBV5-1 and TRBJ2-5, reads KAGVTQTPRYLIKTRGQQVTLSCSPISGHRSVSWYQQTPGQGLQFLFEYFSETQRNKGNFPGRFSGRQFSNSRSEMNVSTLELGDSALYLCASSFWGGAQETQYFGPGTRLLVL.

In its sample, this clone was seen once. The CDR3 sequence: CASSEYMAGEQYF. The CDR3 DNA reads TGTGCCAGCAGTGAATACATGGCTGGGGAGCAGTACTTC. The chain uses TRBV2 and TRBJ2-5, with D maybe TRBD2 (5 bases). CDR1 and CDR2 from the germline V gene are SNHLY and FYNNEI. With 2 bases removed from V and 11 bases from J, the gap between germline ends came to 15 bases. The CDR3 totals 13 residues.

V usage is TRBV4-1 and J usage is TRBJ2-7; D is perhaps TRBD1 (6 bases). The V gene's germline CDR1 is MGHRA and CDR2 YSYEKL. Trimming stripped 3 bases from V and 4 bases from J, with 19 bases between. The CDR3 has 16 residues. The CDR3, as DNA: TGCGCCAGCAGCCAGGACATAGGGACATTGAGGTACGAGCAGTACTTC. This sequence encodes CASSQDIGTLRYEQYF.

The J gene is TRBJ2-1, the V gene TRBV29-1; 10 bases map to TRBD2. The V segment lost 6 bases and the J segment 7 bases; nucleotides outside the gene matches: 9. CDR3 size: 14 residues. CDR1 is SQVTM and CDR2 is ANQGSEA in the germline V gene. This chain's CDR3 is CSVAGTSASNEQFF. For the CDR3, the DNA is TGCAGCGTGGCCGGGACTAGCGCTTCAAATGAGCAGTTCTTC.

The chain carries TRBV15 and TRBJ2-1, with 11 positions matching TRBD2. Germline CDR1 and CDR2: LNHNV and YYDKDF (reference sequence). V was pared by 0 bases and J by 3 bases, with 4 bases of the junction left unmatched. The CDR3 contains 17 residues. The CDR3 is CATSREASGGIYNEQFF. In DNA form, the CDR3 reads TGTGCCACCAGCAGAGAGGCTAGCGGGGGGATCTACAATGAGCAGTTCTTC.

This clone was counted between two and nine times. The genes are TRBV7-2 and TRBJ1-5; 7 bases align to TRBD1. V lost 0 bases, J lost 5 bases, and 4 bases stayed unmatched. The CDR3 has 15 amino acids. Germline values: CDR1 SGHTA, CDR2 FQGNSA. The DNA for the CDR3 is TGTGCCAGCAGCTTAGCCCCAGGGGGAGATCAGCCCCAGCATTTT. As protein: CASSLAPGGDQPQHF.

This sequence joins TRBV5-4 and TRBJ2-4; D may be TRBD1 (5 bases). This CDR3 comprises 13 residues. Germline values: CDR1 SGHNT, CDR2 YYREEE (reference sequence). V was shortened by 4 bases and J by 5 bases, with 10 bases between the two germline ends. CDR3 sequence (DNA): TGTGCCAGCAGCAGAGACAGTGAAAACATTCAGTACTTC. Its protein is CASSRDSENIQYF.

The gene calls are TRBV6-5 and TRBJ2-3, with D perhaps TRBD2 (6 bases). This CDR3 has 11 amino acids. Germline V gene sequence: CDR1 MNHEY, CDR2 SVGAGI. V lost 8 bases, J lost 8 bases, and 11 bases lay in between. CDR3 in amino acids: CASGGATTQYF. Written as DNA, the CDR3 is TGTGCCAGCGGAGGGGCAACTACGCAGTATTTT.

V is TRBV19 and J is TRBJ2-5; 13 bases line up with TRBD2. With the DNA end fitting TRBJ2-7 better, the J assignment may be wrong. This CDR3 has 15 amino acids. CDR1 and CDR2 from the germline V gene are LNHDA and SQIVND (reference sequence). The CDR3 DNA reads as TGTGCCAGTAGTAGGGGACTAGCGGGAACCTACGAGCAGTACTTC. Protein sequence: CASSRGLAGTYEQYF.

The chain uses TRBV6-6 and TRBJ2-6; D might be TRBD1 (6 bases). The length of the CDR3 is 13 residues. CDR1 and CDR2 from the germline V gene are MNHNY and SVGAGI (reference sequence). V was trimmed by 6 bases and J by 12 bases, leaving 15 bases between them. The DNA for the CDR3 is TGTGCCAGCAGCCCAGGGGCGACATCCGTCCTGACTTTC. Translated, it gives CASSPGATSVLTF.

This clone was detected a few times. The gene calls are TRBV9 and TRBJ2-1; 9 bases line up with TRBD1. Germline CDR1 and CDR2: SGDLS and YYNGEE. J was trimmed by 7 bases and V by 0 bases; bases with no gene match: 5. The CDR3 spans 15 residues. The CDR3 nucleotides are TGTGCCAGCAGCGTAGGGGGACAGGGCTCTAATGAGCAGTTCTTC. This translates into CASSVGGQGSNEQFF.

The rearrangement joins TRBV7-8 to TRBJ2-2; 9 nucleotides agree with TRBD1. The trim removed 1 base at V and 6 bases at J, leaving 12 bases unmatched. Germline-derived CDR1 and CDR2 are SGHVS and FQNEAQ. The CDR3 runs to 18 residues. The CDR3 DNA reads as TGTGCCAGCAGCTTAGATAATCGGGGACAGGGTCGGTCCGGGGAGCTGTTTTTT. This codes for CASSLDNRGQGRSGELFF.